This TCR beta chain was recovered during a study of control samples from healthy donors and cancer patients. The method was immunoSEQ multiplex PCR; TCRdb's version includes in-frame clones alone and lacks a portion of them. The sample holds about 80,000 clones, 75% to 85% seen once. In germline, CDR1 is MGHRA, CDR2 YSYEKL. The V end was cut by 1 base, the J end by 5 bases, with 17 bases between. The CDR3 totals 16 residues. The TCR originated in a man between 60 and 75 years old with head and neck cancer. The chain couples TRBV4-1 to TRBJ2-5; a possible D gene is TRBD2 (6 bases). The sample consisted of PBMCs. The DNA of the CDR3 is TGCGCCAGCAGCCAAGCCCCCATCGGGGAGGTGGAGACCCAGTACTTC. It specifies CASSQAPIGEVETQYF.